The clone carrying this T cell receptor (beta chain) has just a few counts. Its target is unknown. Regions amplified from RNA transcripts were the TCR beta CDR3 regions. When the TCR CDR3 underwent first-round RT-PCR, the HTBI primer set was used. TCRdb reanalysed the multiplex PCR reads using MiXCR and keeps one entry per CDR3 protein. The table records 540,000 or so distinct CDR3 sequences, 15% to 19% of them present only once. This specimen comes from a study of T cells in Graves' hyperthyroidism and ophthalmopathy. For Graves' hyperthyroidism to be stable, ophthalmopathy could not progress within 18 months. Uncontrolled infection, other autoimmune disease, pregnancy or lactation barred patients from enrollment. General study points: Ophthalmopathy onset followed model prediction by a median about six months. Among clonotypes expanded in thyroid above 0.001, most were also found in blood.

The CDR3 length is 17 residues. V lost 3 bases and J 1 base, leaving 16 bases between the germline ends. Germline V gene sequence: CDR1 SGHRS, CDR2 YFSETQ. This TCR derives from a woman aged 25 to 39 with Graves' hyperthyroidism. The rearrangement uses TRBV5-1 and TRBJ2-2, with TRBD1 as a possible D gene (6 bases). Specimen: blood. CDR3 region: CASSYNSDRMNTGELFF. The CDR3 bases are TGCGCCAGCAGCTATAATTCTGACAGGATGAACACCGGGGAGCTGTTTTTT.